Following are 6 T cell receptor beta chains from one sample sequenced in a study of metastatic and nonmetastatic thyroid tumors. Thyroid surgery was preceded by no treatment in any patient. Using MiXCR, TCRdb reanalyzed the PCR reads. This repertoire shows about 69,000 clones, approximately 15% found once; its top ten account for just over 6.5%. Sequencing input: blood. The receptor source for this set is a male donor with papillary thyroid cancer or a benign thyroid nodule (not recorded which). Some clones in this sample may be carry-over from other donors' samples.

About this clone: A read error may explain this, as a much larger clone is one base away. The chain is built from TRBV19 and TRBJ2-7; no reliable D call. The CDR3 is 13 amino acids. V lost 3 bases and J lost 2, with 8 bases in between. Germline CDR1 reads LNHDA; CDR2 reads SQIVND (reference sequence). CDR3 loop: CASSIHGAYEQYF. As DNA, the CDR3 is TGTGCCAGTAGTATTCATGGGGCCTACGAGCAGTACTTC.

This clone showed up many times. The V call is TRBV19, the J call TRBJ1-2, with 8 bases lining up with TRBD1. Germline CDR1 is LNHDA and CDR2 is SQIVND (reference sequence). CDR3 length: 13 amino acids. The V segment lost 6 bases and the J segment 5 bases; nucleotides outside the gene matches: 5. CDR3 sequence reads: CASRRQGRYGYTF. The CDR3 nucleotides read TGTGCCAGTAGGAGACAGGGGAGGTATGGCTACACCTTC. The full variable domain, with the rest looked up from reference TRBV19 and TRBJ1-2, is DGGITQSPKYLFRKEGQNVTLSCEQNLNHDAMYWYRQDPGQGLRLIYYSQIVNDFQKGDIAEGYSVSREKKESFPLTVTSAQKNPTAFYLCASRRQGRYGYTFGSGTRLTVV.

This clone came up many times. The chain is built from TRBV5-8 and TRBJ2-7; D remains ambiguous. This CDR3 has 10 amino acids. Looked up from germline, CDR1 is SGHTS and CDR2 is YDEGEE. Deletions cut 3 bases from V and 6 bases from J, with 4 bases between. CDR3: CASSSLEQYF. The CDR3, as DNA: TGTGCCAGCAGCTCCCTCGAGCAGTACTTC.

Worth noting for this clone: This clone may be a read error of a much larger clone one base away. This specimen includes other DNA sequences encoding the same CDR3. V is TRBV14 and J is TRBJ1-1; D remains unclear. The V gene's germline CDR1 is SGHDN and CDR2 FVKESK. CDR3 length: 13 amino acids. The CDR3 DNA reads TGTGCCAGCAGTCAAGCCCCGTACACTGAAGCTTTCTTT. This encodes CASSQAPYTEAFF.

This clone occurred many times. The chain links TRBV19 to TRBJ2-1; 9 bases map to TRBD1. CDR1 is LNHDA, CDR2 SQIVND, per germline (reference sequence). The ends lost 2 bases at V and 7 bases at J; junction bases unmatched: 3. The CDR3 sequence is 14 residues long. The CDR3 nucleotides are TGTGCCAGTAGTATACCACAGGGGGCTAATGAGCAGTTCTTC. It codes for CASSIPQGANEQFF. Using reference TRBV19 and TRBJ2-1 for the parts outside the CDR3, the full variable domain is DGGITQSPKYLFRKEGQNVTLSCEQNLNHDAMYWYRQDPGQGLRLIYYSQIVNDFQKGDIAEGYSVSREKKESFPLTVTSAQKNPTAFYLCASSIPQGANEQFFGPGTRLTVL.

This clone occurred many times. The chain is built from TRBV27 and TRBJ2-3; TRBD2 matches at 7 bases. The germline CDR1 and CDR2 sequences are MNHEY and SMNVEV (reference sequence). With 3 bases clipped from V and 5 bases from J, the junction kept 14 bases outside the gene matches. The CDR3 extends over 17 amino acids. The CDR3 DNA follows: TGTGCCAGCAGTTTTTCTGCGGGAGCGCTGGGGGAAGATACGCAGTATTTT. Translation gives CASSFSAGALGEDTQYF.